This TCR beta chain was retrieved from a study of Ad26.COV2.S vaccination and SARS-CoV-2 variants. The treatment: approximately 18 received Ad26.COV2.S at low or high dose, single or two shots; 5 received placebo; per-sample allocation not given. Specimens were obtained on day 63 following the first vaccine or placebo injection. Profiling relied on immunoSEQ multiplex PCR, and the TCRdb table lists in-frame clones only, not all of them. The sample includes about 440,000 clones, roughly nine tenths seen only once; the top ten take around 13%. The CDR3 runs 14 residues. From germline, CDR1 is SQVTM and CDR2 ANQGSEA. The germline V and J ends were trimmed by 0 bases and 8 bases, with 15 bases remaining between them.

This clonotype originated in a person between 18 and 65 years old who received the Ad26.COV2.S COVID-19 vaccine or a placebo. The genes are TRBV29-1 and TRBJ2-3; possible D gene TRBD2, 6 bases. The sample consisted of peripheral blood, taken in a trial of Ad26.COV2.S vaccine versus placebo. The CDR3 loop is CSVEDRRARATQYF. The CDR3 DNA reads TGCAGCGTTGAAGATCGGAGGGCTAGGGCTACGCAGTATTTT.